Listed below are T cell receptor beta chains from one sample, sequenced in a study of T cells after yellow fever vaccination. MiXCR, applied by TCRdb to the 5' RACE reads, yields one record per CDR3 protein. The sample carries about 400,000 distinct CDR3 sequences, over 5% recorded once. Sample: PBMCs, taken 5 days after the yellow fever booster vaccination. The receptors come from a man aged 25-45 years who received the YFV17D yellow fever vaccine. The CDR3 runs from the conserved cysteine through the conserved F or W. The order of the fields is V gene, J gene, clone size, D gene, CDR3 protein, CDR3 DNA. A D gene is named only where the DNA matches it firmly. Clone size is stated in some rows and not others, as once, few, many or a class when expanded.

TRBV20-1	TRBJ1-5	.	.	CSARKGGSNQPQHF	TGCAGTGCTAGAAAGGGTGGGAGCAATCAGCCCCAGCATTTT
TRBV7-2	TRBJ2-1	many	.	CASSLEPSSYNEQFF	TGTGCCAGCAGCTTAGAGCCTAGCTCCTACAATGAGCAGTTCTTC
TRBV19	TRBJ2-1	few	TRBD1	CATRQGSYNEQFF	TGTGCCACCCGACAGGGGTCCTACAATGAGCAGTTCTTC
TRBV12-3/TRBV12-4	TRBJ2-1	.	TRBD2	CASSLLAGAHNEQFF	TGTGCCAGCAGTTTGCTAGCGGGAGCCCACAATGAGCAGTTCTTC
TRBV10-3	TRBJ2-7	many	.	CAISESLVSYEQYF	TGTGCCATCAGTGAGTCGCTAGTCTCCTACGAGCAGTACTTC
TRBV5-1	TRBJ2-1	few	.	CASSRRLEGGDEQFF	TGCGCCAGCAGCCGCCGACTAGAGGGGGGGGATGAGCAGTTCTTC
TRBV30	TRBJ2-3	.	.	CAWLPLEPLEDTQYF	TGTGCCTGGCTACCACTAGAGCCGTTGGAAGATACGCAGTATTTT
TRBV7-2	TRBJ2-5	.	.	CASSLSLRRQETQYF	TGTGCCAGCAGCTTGAGTCTCCGTCGCCAAGAGACCCAGTACTTC
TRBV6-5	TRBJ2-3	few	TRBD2	CASSYPLTSGSTDTQYF	TGTGCCAGCAGTTACCCGTTAACTAGCGGGAGCACAGATACGCAGTATTTT
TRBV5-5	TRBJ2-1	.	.	CASSPGQVSYNEQFF	TGTGCCAGCAGCCCGGGGCAGGTCTCCTACAATGAGCAGTTCTTC
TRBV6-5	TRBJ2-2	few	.	CASSYSRLSNTGELFF	TGTGCCAGCAGTTACTCCAGGCTTTCAAACACCGGGGAGCTGTTTTTT
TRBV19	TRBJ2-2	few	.	CASSTGVGTGELFF	TGTGCCAGTAGTACAGGTGTAGGGACCGGGGAGCTGTTTTTT
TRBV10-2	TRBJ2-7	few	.	CASSGPVGYEQYF	TGCGCCAGCAGTGGACCAGTCGGGTACGAGCAGTACTTC
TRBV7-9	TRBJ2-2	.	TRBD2	CASSFGGAGPGELFF	TGTGCCAGCAGCTTTGGAGGAGCGGGACCCGGGGAGCTGTTTTTT
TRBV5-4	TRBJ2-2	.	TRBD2	CASYSGRRTGELFF	TGTGCCAGTTATAGCGGGAGACGTACCGGGGAGCTGTTTTTT
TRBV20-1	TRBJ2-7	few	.	CSARETRRLSEQYF	TGCAGTGCTAGAGAGACGAGGAGGCTTTCCGAGCAGTACTTC
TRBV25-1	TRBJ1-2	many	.	CASSEYSWSGYTF	TGTGCCAGCAGTGAATATTCGTGGTCCGGCTACACCTTC
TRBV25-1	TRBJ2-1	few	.	CASSEAQWNNEQFF	TGTGCCAGCAGTGAAGCCCAGTGGAACAATGAGCAGTTCTTC
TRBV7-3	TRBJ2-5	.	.	CASSLSSGAVETQYF	TGTGCCAGCAGCTTAAGTTCAGGGGCGGTGGAGACCCAGTACTTC
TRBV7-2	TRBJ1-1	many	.	CASTQVVGYMNTEAFF	TGTGCCAGCACTCAAGTCGTCGGTTACATGAACACTGAAGCTTTCTTT
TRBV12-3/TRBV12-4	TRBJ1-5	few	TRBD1	CASSFATGGSNQPQHF	TGTGCCAGCAGTTTCGCGACAGGGGGAAGCAATCAGCCCCAGCATTTT
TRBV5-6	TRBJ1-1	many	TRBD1	CASSGGQGGDTEAFF	TGTGCCAGCAGCGGGGGACAGGGAGGCGACACTGAAGCTTTCTTT
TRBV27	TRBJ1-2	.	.	CASSNSQGRTEVNYGYTF	TGTGCCAGCAGCAACTCACAGGGCCGGACAGAAGTTAACTATGGCTACACCTTC
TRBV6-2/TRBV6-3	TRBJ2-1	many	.	CASSASHPVLNEQFF	TGTGCCAGCAGTGCTAGCCATCCGGTTTTAAATGAGCAGTTCTTC
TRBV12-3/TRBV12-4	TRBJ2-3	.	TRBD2	CASRRRLAATDTQYF	TGTGCCAGCAGAAGAAGACTAGCGGCCACAGATACGCAGTATTTT
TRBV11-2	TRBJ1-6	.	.	CASSVYIGNNSPLHF	TGTGCCAGCAGCGTGTACATAGGGAATAATTCACCCCTCCACTTT
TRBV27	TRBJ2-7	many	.	CASSFEPPQGSYEQYF	TGTGCCAGCAGTTTTGAGCCCCCCCAGGGCAGCTACGAGCAGTACTTC
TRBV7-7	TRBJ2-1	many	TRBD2	CASSWTSGHNEQFF	TGTGCTAGCAGCTGGACTAGCGGTCACAATGAGCAGTTCTTC
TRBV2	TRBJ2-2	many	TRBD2	CASGGLVVGELFF	TGTGCCAGCGGGGGACTAGTTGTCGGGGAGCTGTTTTTT
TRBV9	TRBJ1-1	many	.	CASSVEAVAEAFF	TGTGCCAGCAGCGTAGAGGCAGTAGCTGAAGCTTTCTTT
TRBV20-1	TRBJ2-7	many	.	CSANRDLNYEQYF	TGCAGTGCCAACCGGGACTTAAACTACGAGCAGTACTTC
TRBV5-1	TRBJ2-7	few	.	CASSLDANPISYEQYF	TGCGCCAGCAGCTTGGATGCAAATCCTATCTCCTACGAGCAGTACTTC
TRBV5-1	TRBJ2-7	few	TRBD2	CASSLLAESSYEQYF	TGCGCCAGCAGCCTACTAGCGGAAAGCTCCTACGAGCAGTACTTC
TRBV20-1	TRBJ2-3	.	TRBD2	CSAQGTSGSPDTQYF	TGCAGTGCTCAAGGGACTAGCGGGAGTCCAGATACGCAGTATTTT
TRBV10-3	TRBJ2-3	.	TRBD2	CAISAIAGGPDTQYF	TGTGCCATCAGTGCAATAGCGGGAGGGCCAGATACGCAGTATTTT
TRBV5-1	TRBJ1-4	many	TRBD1	CASSSGQGSEKLFF	TGCGCCAGCAGCTCAGGACAGGGGTCTGAAAAACTGTTTTTT
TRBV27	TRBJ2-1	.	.	CASSGSGMYELFF	TGTGCCAGCTCGGGATCCGGGATGTACGAGCTGTTCTTC
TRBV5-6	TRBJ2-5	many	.	CASSSYQETQYF	TGTGCCAGCAGCTCGTACCAAGAGACCCAGTACTTC
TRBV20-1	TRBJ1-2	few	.	CSAHDRHYGYTF	TGCAGTGCTCATGACAGACACTATGGCTACACCTTC
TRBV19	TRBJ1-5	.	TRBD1	CASSWGQGARQPQHF	TGTGCCAGTAGTTGGGGACAGGGGGCCCGACAGCCCCAGCATTTT
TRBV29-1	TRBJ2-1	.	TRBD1	CSGRRDRDEQFF	TGCAGCGGCCGGAGGGACAGGGATGAGCAGTTCTTC
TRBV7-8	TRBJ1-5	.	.	CASRYNTGNVGNQPQHF	TGTGCCAGCAGATACAATACAGGGAACGTTGGCAATCAGCCCCAGCATTTT
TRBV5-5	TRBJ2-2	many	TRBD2	CASRSGTSGPPWELFF	TGTGCCAGCAGATCCGGGACTAGCGGGCCCCCTTGGGAGCTGTTTTTT
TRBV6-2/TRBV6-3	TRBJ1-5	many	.	CASSYSIGEGSNQPQHF	TGTGCCAGCAGTTACTCGATCGGGGAGGGAAGCAATCAGCCCCAGCATTTT
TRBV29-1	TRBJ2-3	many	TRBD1	CSVLDRAYTQYF	TGCAGCGTTCTTGACAGGGCGTATACGCAGTATTTT
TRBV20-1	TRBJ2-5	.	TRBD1	CSASPGTGEEETQYF	TGCAGTGCTAGTCCAGGGACAGGGGAAGAAGAGACCCAGTACTTC
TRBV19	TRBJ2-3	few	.	CASRSADTQYF	TGTGCCAGTAGATCGGCAGATACGCAGTATTTT
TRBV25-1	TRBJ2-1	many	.	CASSDYSGYYNEQFF	TGTGCCAGCAGTGACTATAGCGGTTACTACAATGAGCAGTTCTTC
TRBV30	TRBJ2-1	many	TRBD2	CAWTLGTSVYNEQFF	TGTGCCTGGACCCTCGGGACTAGCGTCTACAATGAGCAGTTCTTC
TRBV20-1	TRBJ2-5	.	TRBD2	CSARMGLATETQYF	TGCAGTGCTAGGATGGGACTAGCGACAGAGACCCAGTACTTC
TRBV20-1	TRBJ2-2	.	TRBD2	CSAPTSGGYTGELFF	TGCAGTGCCCCGACTAGCGGGGGTTACACCGGGGAGCTGTTTTTT
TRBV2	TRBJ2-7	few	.	CASREREDRDEQYF	TGTGCCAGCAGGGAGAGGGAGGACCGGGACGAGCAGTACTTC
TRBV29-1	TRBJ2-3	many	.	CSGRPSTDTQYF	TGCAGCGGGAGACCTAGCACAGATACGCAGTATTTT
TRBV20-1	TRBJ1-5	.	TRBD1	CSAGQGGSRQPQHF	TGCAGTGCAGGACAGGGGGGGAGTCGTCAGCCCCAGCATTTT
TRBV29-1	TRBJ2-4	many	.	CSVEWAPGTGDIQYF	TGCAGCGTTGAATGGGCGCCGGGGACCGGGGACATTCAGTACTTC